This passage covers 20 T cell receptor beta chains from one sample sequenced in a study of T cells in women clearing cervical HPV infection. Libraries were prepared by immunoSEQ multiplex PCR; TCRdb keeps only in-frame clonotypes and omits some of them. Its listing shows about 40,000 clones. Specimen: blood buffy coat. These receptors were obtained from a woman between 18 and 69 years old with a cervical HPV16 infection that either progressed to CIN3+ or cleared (not recorded which).

CDR3 DNA, as far as it was read: TGCGCCAGCAGCCACGGACAGGGGGCTATAGATACG. This codes for CASSHGQGAIDT. The whole CDR3 sequence reads CASSHGQGAIDTAFF. V gene TRBV5-1 combines with J gene TRBJ1-1; TRBD1 matches 11 bases. Coverage ceases 3 residues before the CDR3 finishes, and the germline J gene fills in the end. The germline CDR1 and CDR2 sequences are SGHRS and YFSETQ. The CDR3 covers 15 residues.

For this clone: The sequenced fragment ends 3 residues before the CDR3 boundary, so the rest is inferred from the germline J gene. V gene TRBV27 combines with J gene TRBJ2-3, with 7 nucleotides matching TRBD2. Germline-derived CDR1 and CDR2 are MNHEY and SMNVEV (reference sequence). The CDR3 is made up of 15 amino acids. The CDR3 is CASSYKGLSQETQYF. The part of the CDR3 DNA that was read is TGTGCCAGCAGTTATAAGGGACTATCCCAAGAGACG.

Points on this clone: The CDR3 end falls 3 residues outside the read, so it is completed with the germline J gene. The V call is TRBV28, the J call TRBJ2-4; 8 bases map to TRBD1. The CDR3 contains 16 residues. The germline V gene has CDR1 MDHEN and CDR2 SYDVKM. The DNA read from the CDR3 is TGTGCCAGCAGTTCTCCCATCCGGGACAGGAAAGGGGAT. Translating gives CASSSPIRDRKGD. The complete CDR3 protein is CASSSPIRDRKGDQYF. The full variable domain, in which reference TRBV28 and TRBJ2-4 provide the parts outside the CDR3, is DVKVTQSSRYLVKRTGEKVFLECVQDMDHENMFWYRQDPGLGLRLIYFSYDVKMKEKGDIPEGYSVSREKKERFSLILESASTNQTSMYLCASSSPIRDRKGDQYFGAGTRLSVL.

A word on this clone: The read finishes 3 residues shy of the CDR3 end, and the germline J gene is used to complete it. The chain couples TRBV7-2 to TRBJ1-2, with 8 bases lining up with TRBD1. The J segment lost 7 bases and the V segment lost 5 bases, leaving 12 bases of the junction unmatched. This CDR3 region has 15 residues. CDR1 is SGHTA and CDR2 is FQGNSA in the germline V gene. The covered CDR3 bases are TGTGCCAGCAGCACCAGGACAGGGATAGGTAGTGGC. It translates to CASSTRTGIGSG. The entire CDR3 reads CASSTRTGIGSGYTF. The full variable domain, rest sourced from reference TRBV7-2 and TRBJ1-2, is GAGVSQSPSNKVTEKGKDVELRCDPISGHTALYWYRQSLGQGLEFLIYFQGNSAPDKSGLPSDRFSAERTGGSVSTLTIQRTQQEDSAVYLCASSTRTGIGSGYTFGSGTRLTVV.

As regards this clone: The read terminates 3 residues before the CDR3 end, so the remaining end is supplied by the germline J gene. The chain is built from TRBV5-1 and TRBJ2-7; 7 bases align to TRBD1. Trimming removed 4 bases from V and 6 bases from J; junction bases left unmatched: 4. Germline lookup yields CDR1 SGHRS and CDR2 YFSETQ. The CDR3 sequence is 12 residues long. The CDR3 here is CASSTWTGEQYF. The sequenced part of the CDR3 DNA is TGCGCCAGCAGCACTTGGACAGGCGAG.

This clone is classed as medium-sized by frequency. The sequenced CDR3 bases are TGTGCCAGCAGCTTATATGCTCGGGGGAGGGAGACC. The encoded protein is CASSLYARGRET. The full-length CDR3 reads as CASSLYARGRETQYF. The V gene is TRBV7-2, the J gene TRBJ2-5, with D tentatively TRBD2 (6 bases). The CDR3 end falls 3 residues outside the read, so it is completed with the germline J gene. CDR3 length: 15 residues. Per germline, CDR1 SGHTA and CDR2 FQGNSA. V shed 2 bases and J shed 5 bases, with 15 bases lying between them.

Note on this clone: Read data end 3 residues before the CDR3 end; the end is taken from the germline J gene. V gene TRBV19 combines with J gene TRBJ1-5; unclear D gene. The germline CDR1 and CDR2 sequences are LNHDA and SQIVND (reference sequence). CDR3 length equals 16 residues. V was clipped by 4 bases and J by 0 bases, with 13 bases between them. The CDR3 protein is CASSSPGGLSNQPQHF. The CDR3 DNA, read in part, is TGTGCCAGTAGTAGCCCAGGTGGTCTTAGCAATCAGCCC.

Turning to this clone: The read finishes 3 residues shy of the CDR3 end, and the germline J gene is used to complete it. The chain employs TRBV6-2 or TRBV6-3 and TRBJ2-4, with 7 bases fitting TRBD1. V lost 2 bases to trimming and J lost 8 bases; unmatched junction nucleotides: 6. The CDR3 contains 14 residues. Germline V gives CDR1 MNHEY, CDR2 SVGEGT. Partial CDR3 DNA: TGTGCCAGCAGTTACCCTGACAGGGTGGACATT. Protein: CASSYPDRVDI. Given in full, the CDR3 is CASSYPDRVDIQYF.

Remarks on this clone: Read coverage stops 3 residues before the CDR3 terminus; the germline J gene supplies the remainder. J is TRBJ2-7 and V is TRBV5-6; tentatively, D is TRBD1 (6 bases). The V and J ends lost 0 bases and 5 bases respectively, with 12 bases between them. The CDR3 contains 14 residues. The V gene's germline CDR1 is SGHDT and CDR2 YYEEEE. CDR3 bases read: TGTGCCAGCAGCTTGGCACAGGGTCCCAACGAG. This sequence encodes CASSLAQGPNE. Given in full, the CDR3 is CASSLAQGPNEQYF.

A note on this clone: The sequenced fragment ends 3 residues before the CDR3 boundary, so the rest is inferred from the germline J gene. This sequence joins TRBV18 and TRBJ1-2; the D gene is possibly TRBD1 (5 bases). The CDR3 runs to 14 residues. Per germline, CDR1 KGHSH and CDR2 LQKENI. The part of the CDR3 DNA that was read is TGTGCCAGCTCACTCATATGGGGCGGCAATGAC. Translation gives CASSLIWGGND. The whole CDR3 reads CASSLIWGGNDYTF.

Of note for this clone: The read is 3 residues too short to cover the CDR3 end, so that end is filled in from the germline J gene. This chain uses TRBV5-1 with TRBJ1-4, with D possibly being TRBD1 (6 bases). This CDR3 comprises 15 residues. The V gene's germline CDR1 is SGHRS and CDR2 YFSETQ. V lost 4 bases, J lost 7 bases, and 17 bases lay in between. CDR3 DNA (partial): TGCGCCAGCAGCCTGGAGGTGGGAGGGGGTGAAAAA. Protein: CASSLEVGGGEK. The CDR3 in full is CASSLEVGGGEKLFF.

On this clone itself: The read gets to within 3 residues of the CDR3 end, and the germline J gene fills in the rest. V usage is TRBV5-1 and J usage is TRBJ2-3; D is unresolved. Trimming cost V 2 bases and J 3 bases, with 7 bases left between them. Germline CDR1 and CDR2: SGHRS and YFSETQ. The CDR3 runs 13 residues. CDR3 amino acids: CASSLGPTDTQYF. The part of the CDR3 DNA that was read is TGCGCCAGCAGCTTAGGGCCGACAGATACG. Based on the CDR3 plus reference TRBV5-1 and TRBJ2-3, the full variable domain is KAGVTQTPRYLIKTRGQQVTLSCSPISGHRSVSWYQQTPGQGLQFLFEYFSETQRNKGNFPGRFSGRQFSNSRSEMNVSTLELGDSALYLCASSLGPTDTQYFGPGTRLTVL.

Notes on this clone: The DNA ends 3 residues before the CDR3 does, and the rest of the CDR3 is filled in from the germline J gene. The genes are TRBV5-1 and TRBJ2-2, with TRBD1 identical over 7 bases. Germline V gene sequence: CDR1 SGHRS, CDR2 YFSETQ. This CDR3 is 16 amino acids long. CDR3 DNA (partial): TGCGCCAGCAGCGTCGGGGACAGAACTTATAATTCACCG. This gives the protein CASSVGDRTYNSP. The CDR3 in its entirety is CASSVGDRTYNSPLFF.

Of note for this clone: The read gets to within 3 residues of the CDR3 end, and the germline J gene fills in the rest. V gene TRBV4-1 combines with J gene TRBJ1-2; D is ambiguous. The ends were cut back, 5 bases at V and 3 bases at J, with 13 bases in the middle. The CDR3 contains 14 residues. Looked up from germline, CDR1 is MGHRA and CDR2 is YSYEKL. This chain's CDR3 is CASSIVRQDYGYTF. The DNA read from the CDR3 is TGCGCCAGCAGCATAGTCAGGCAGGACTATGGC.

To note about this clone: Read sequence stops 3 residues before the CDR3 end, and the germline J gene provides the missing end. The chain has TRBV5-1 and TRBJ1-2, with D perhaps TRBD1 (5 bases). V was pared by 4 bases and J by 0 bases, with 10 bases between. The CDR3 covers 14 residues. CDR1 is SGHRS and CDR2 is YFSETQ in the germline V gene. CDR3 bases read: TGCGCCAGCAGCCTACAGGTATCTAACTATGGC. Translated: CASSLQVSNYG. The full CDR3 sequence reads CASSLQVSNYGYTF.

Regarding this clone: Sequencing ends 3 residues short of the CDR3 end; the germline J gene provides the rest. J is TRBJ2-1 and V is TRBV6-2 or TRBV6-3, with D possibly matching TRBD2 (6 bases). V lost 5 bases and J 9 bases, leaving 14 bases between the germline ends. This CDR3 region has 13 residues. Germline V gene lookup returns CDR1 MNHEY and CDR2 SVGEGT. Incomplete CDR3 DNA: TGTGCCAGCAGTCCTGGAGGCGGGGTTGAG. As protein: CASSPGGGVE. The full CDR3 sequence reads CASSPGGGVEQFF.

To note about this clone: The CDR3 end falls 3 residues outside the read, so it is completed with the germline J gene. The V and J genes are TRBV19 and TRBJ2-2; D possibly corresponds to TRBD1 (5 bases). The CDR3 is made up of 13 amino acids. The ends were cut back, 8 bases at V and 6 bases at J, with 13 bases in the middle. Germline-derived CDR1 and CDR2 are LNHDA and SQIVND (reference sequence). The CDR3 DNA, read in part, is TGTGCCAGTGGTACCAGGGCCCCCGGGGAG. Translating gives CASGTRAPGE. The entire CDR3 is CASGTRAPGELFF.

In regard to this clone: Sequencing ends 3 residues short of the CDR3 end; the germline J gene provides the rest. The rearrangement links TRBV29-1 to TRBJ2-7; possible D gene TRBD1, 6 bases. Trimming stripped 7 bases from V and 6 bases from J, with 16 bases between. CDR1 is SQVTM and CDR2 is ANQGSEA in the germline V gene. This CDR3 comprises 12 residues. CDR3 amino acids: CSGSSSGVEQYF. The part of the CDR3 DNA that was read is TGCAGCGGATCTTCTTCAGGGGTCGAG.

Worth noting for this clone: The read falls 3 residues short of the CDR3 end, and the missing part is taken from the germline J gene. V and J are TRBV14 and TRBJ2-7; D not resolved. V dropped 0 bases and J dropped 3 bases, with 3 bases sitting between them. Germline assignment: CDR1 SGHDN and CDR2 FVKESK. There are 12 residues in the CDR3. The CDR3 loop is CASSQDLYEQYF. Incomplete CDR3 DNA: TGTGCCAGCAGCCAAGATCTCTACGAG. The whole variable domain, remainder taken from reference TRBV14 and TRBJ2-7, is EAGVTQFPSHSVIEKGQTVTLRCDPISGHDNLYWYRRVMGKEIKFLLHFVKESKQDESGMPNNRFLAERTGGTYSTLKVQPAELEDSGVYFCASSQDLYEQYFGPGTRLTVT.

A word on this clone: The read comes to an end 3 residues before the CDR3 does, leaving the germline J gene to fill in the end. V and J are TRBV4-2 and TRBJ1-2; TRBD1 is a possible D gene (6 bases). Trimming shortened V by 0 bases and J by 6 bases, and 11 bases separated the two germline ends. From germline, CDR1 is LGHNA and CDR2 YNFKEQ. The length of the CDR3 is 14 residues. CDR3 DNA, as far as it was read: TGTGCCAGCAGCCAAGATGAGGGGGATGATGGC. Translated: CASSQDEGDDG. The whole CDR3 reads CASSQDEGDDGYTF.